The clone carrying this T cell receptor (beta chain) was recorded once. The CDR3 loop spans 16 amino acids. V trimming: 4 bases; J trimming: 1 base; junction bases outside the gene matches: 10. Germline V gene lookup returns CDR1 SGHRS and CDR2 YFSETQ. This specimen comes from a study of T cell responses to AZD1222 COVID-19 vaccine. Here immunoSEQ multiplex PCR was the method, and the copy in TCRdb shows in-frame clones only, minus some. The sample carries about 92,000 clones, 70% to 90% recorded once. The chain links TRBV5-1 to TRBJ1-1, with TRBD1 identical over 7 bases. This TCR was recovered from an adult in good health. This material consisted of peripheral blood, taken on day 0 of AZD1222 vaccination. The CDR3 region is CASSVRTGRGNTEAFF. CDR3 bases: TGCGCCAGCAGCGTTCGGACAGGACGGGGGAACACTGAAGCTTTCTTT.